One sample yielded the 18 T cell receptor beta chains listed below, sequenced in a study of cytomegalovirus exposure and HLA in healthy donors (dated by TCRdb to the late 2010s). The library was prepared using the immunoSEQ multiplex PCR assay. For the multiplex PCR, a mixture combining 60 forward primers for TCR Vbeta segments and 13 reverse primers for TCR Jbeta segments was used. Sourced from immuneACCESS, this table was stored by TCRdb with only in-frame sequences that have V and J called. A share of the clones is absent; for the studies checked, an unresolved V gene accounts for under half, and the remainder has no known explanation. Present in this sample are 90,000 to 100,000 clones, about 80% of which were seen just once. About 2% of the sample is held by the ten biggest clonotypes. Input material: PBMCs. All receptors derive from a man aged 35 to 55 in good health and CMV-seronegative.

This sequence joins TRBV5-1 and TRBJ2-1, with 9 bases identical to TRBD1. The junction had 12 bases not matched to a gene; V was cut back by 4 bases and J by 7 bases. CDR1 SGHRS and CDR2 YFSETQ come from the germline V gene. The CDR3 contains 16 residues. This CDR3 is CASSRGTGWLGNEQFF. CDR3 sequence (DNA): TGCGCCAGCAGCCGCGGGACAGGGTGGTTGGGAAATGAGCAGTTCTTC. Full variable domain (remainder filled in from reference TRBV5-1 and TRBJ2-1): KAGVTQTPRYLIKTRGQQVTLSCSPISGHRSVSWYQQTPGQGLQFLFEYFSETQRNKGNFPGRFSGRQFSNSRSEMNVSTLELGDSALYLCASSRGTGWLGNEQFFGPGTRLTVL.

This clone was picked up a small number of times. This chain joins TRBV27 and TRBJ2-3, with D possibly matching TRBD2 (7 bases). This CDR3 region has 13 residues. The germline V gene encodes CDR1 MNHEY and CDR2 SMNVEV (reference sequence). V lost 3 bases and J lost 4, with 8 bases in between. The CDR3 loop reads CASSLGGPDTQYF. The CDR3 coding sequence is TGTGCCAGCAGTTTGGGGGGGCCAGATACGCAGTATTTT.

V is TRBV7-2 and J is TRBJ2-7; a possible D gene is TRBD2 (6 bases). The CDR3 totals 15 residues. Germline loops: CDR1 SGHTA, CDR2 FQGNSA. Trimming removed 1 base at V and 0 bases at J, with 10 bases between. The CDR3 nucleotides are TGTGCCAGCAGCTTAGGCGGCGGGGCCTCCTACGAGCAGTACTTC. The encoded protein is CASSLGGGASYEQYF.

This chain links TRBV18 with TRBJ2-1, with 8 bases matching TRBD2. This CDR3 has 16 amino acids. Germline V lookup: CDR1 KGHSH, CDR2 LQKENI. After removal of 3 bases from V and 4 bases from J, the junction contained 8 bases not matched to a gene. The CDR3, as DNA: TGTGCCAGCTCACCCGCGGTTAGCGGGGAGTACAATGAGCAGTTCTTC. Amino acids: CASSPAVSGEYNEQFF.

The V call is TRBV28, the J call TRBJ2-2; the match to TRBD1 covers 9 bases. The CDR3 loop spans 16 amino acids. V was clipped by 5 bases and J by 7 bases; unmatched bases: 11. Germline CDR1 MDHEN, CDR2 SYDVKM. CDR3 sequence: CASSTYDRGRIGELFF. The CDR3 DNA reads as TGTGCCAGCAGTACCTACGACAGGGGGAGGATCGGGGAGCTGTTTTTT.

With regard to this clone: The junction differs from germline at one of its ends, possibly a read error. This sequence joins TRBV6-1 and TRBJ1-2; 9 nucleotides match TRBD1. This CDR3 has 11 amino acids. Germline-derived CDR1 and CDR2 are MNHNS and SASEGT. The CDR3 loop reads CASSETGQGAF. In DNA, the CDR3 is TGTGCCAGCAGTGAGACGGGACAGGGCGCCTTC.

This rearrangement joins TRBV9 to TRBJ2-1, with TRBD1 matching 7 bases. The length of the CDR3 is 14 residues. The V segment lost 4 bases and the J segment 7 bases; nucleotides outside the gene matches: 8. Germline-derived CDR1 and CDR2 are SGDLS and YYNGEE. The CDR3 reads CASSPQGVLNEQFF. CDR3 bases: TGTGCCAGCAGCCCCCAGGGGGTTTTGAATGAGCAGTTCTTC. Complete variable domain (other parts from reference TRBV9 and TRBJ2-1): DSGVTQTPKHLITATGQRVTLRCSPRSGDLSVYWYQQSLDQGLQFLIQYYNGEERAKGNILERFSAQQFPDLHSELNLSSLELGDSALYFCASSPQGVLNEQFFGPGTRLTVL.

The V and J genes are TRBV18 and TRBJ1-5; 10 nucleotides align to TRBD1. The germline V gene has CDR1 KGHSH and CDR2 LQKENI. This CDR3 spans 15 amino acids. After removal of 6 bases from V and 7 bases from J, the junction contained 9 bases not matched to a gene. CDR3 sequence reads: CASSHQDRGGQPQHF. The CDR3 coding sequence is TGTGCCAGCTCCCACCAGGACAGGGGGGGACAGCCCCAGCATTTT.

The chain uses TRBV7-2 and TRBJ2-7; 7 bases agree with TRBD1. The length of the CDR3 is 16 residues. V lost 5 bases, J lost 2 bases, and 12 bases stayed unmatched. In germline, CDR1 is SGHTA, CDR2 FQGNSA. CDR3 nucleotides: TGTGCCAGCAGCGCAACCGGGACAGTCGTCACCTACGAGCAGTACTTC. The encoded protein is CASSATGTVVTYEQYF.

The gene calls are TRBV4-1 and TRBJ2-7; D ambiguous. The germline CDR1 and CDR2 sequences are MGHRA and YSYEKL. The V end was cut by 4 bases, the J end by 2 bases, with 12 bases between. The CDR3 contains 14 residues. CDR3 coding DNA: TGCGCCAGCAGCCCCCCCGACTCGGCCTACGAGCAGTACTTC. As protein: CASSPPDSAYEQYF.

The rearrangement joins TRBV5-5 to TRBJ2-5; D may be TRBD2 (6 bases). The J call is doubtful: the DNA matches TRBJ2-7 better. The V gene's germline CDR1 is SGHKS and CDR2 YYEKEE (reference sequence). CDR3 length: 16 residues. The CDR3: CASSLSTGTSLYEQYF. CDR3 sequence (DNA): TGTGCCAGCAGCCTGAGTACCGGGACTTCTCTCTACGAGCAGTACTTC.

This clone rates as medium-sized (0.01 to 0.1%). The V gene is TRBV2, the J gene TRBJ1-1; D might be TRBD1 (5 bases). The CDR3 has 15 amino acids. Germline-derived CDR1 and CDR2 are SNHLY and FYNNEI. Trimming stripped 1 base from V and 6 bases from J, with 15 bases between. The CDR3 DNA follows: TGTGCCAGCAGTGAAGAGTCATCCGACAGCTCTGAAGCTTTCTTT. It specifies CASSEESSDSSEAFF.

In its sample, this clone was seen a few times. The chain combines TRBV27 with TRBJ2-7, with 8 bases identical to TRBD1. V lost 5 bases and J lost 3; bases outside the gene matches: 12. This CDR3 region has 16 residues. In germline, CDR1 is MNHEY, CDR2 SMNVEV (reference sequence). DNA of the CDR3: TGTGCCAGCAGTCTTCGTCAGGGGGCCGGGGACTACGAGCAGTACTTC. Translating gives CASSLRQGAGDYEQYF.

The genes are TRBV30 and TRBJ2-7, with TRBD2 matching over 9 bases. The CDR3 length is 15 residues. CDR1 is GTSNPN, CDR2 SVGIG, per germline (reference sequence). Germline trimming cut 0 bases from V and 0 bases from J; bases unmatched to any gene: 3. The CDR3 nucleotides read TGTGCCTGGAGTGTACCAGCGGGAGGCTCCTACGAGCAGTACTTC. Protein sequence: CAWSVPAGGSYEQYF.

The gene calls are TRBV14 and TRBJ2-7, with D possibly being TRBD2 (5 bases). The germline gives CDR1 SGHDN, CDR2 FVKESK. Trimming cost V 6 bases and J 7 bases, with 16 bases left between them. This CDR3 is built from 13 residues. This CDR3 is CASRPRAVMEQYF. The CDR3 DNA is TGTGCCAGCAGACCGCGGGCCGTAATGGAGCAGTACTTC.

The J gene is TRBJ1-4, the V gene TRBV5-5, with D uncertain. The V end was cut by 1 base, the J end by 2 bases, with 6 bases between. In germline, CDR1 is SGHKS, CDR2 YYEKEE (reference sequence). The CDR3 has 14 amino acids. DNA for the CDR3: TGTGCCAGCAGCTTGACTGATACTAATGAAAAACTGTTTTTT. This sequence encodes CASSLTDTNEKLFF.

The genes are TRBV5-1 and TRBJ1-3; D is perhaps TRBD1 (5 bases). Germline V lookup: CDR1 SGHRS, CDR2 YFSETQ. CDR3 size: 17 residues. Trimming pared 1 base from V and 0 bases from J, leaving 14 bases between. The DNA of the CDR3 is TGCGCCAGCAGCTTGACATCCGACAGTCACTCTGGAAACACCATATATTTT. Its translation is CASSLTSDSHSGNTIYF.

The genes are TRBV4-2 and TRBJ2-3, with a tentative D call TRBD2 (6 bases). Trimming shortened V by 3 bases and J by 2 bases, and 12 bases separated the two germline ends. Looked up from germline, CDR1 is LGHNA and CDR2 is YNFKEQ. CDR3 length: 15 amino acids. CDR3 sequence (DNA): TGTGCCAGCAGCCAGGAGGGTAGGGTCACAGATACGCAGTATTTT. It is translated as CASSQEGRVTDTQYF.